The 10 T cell receptor beta chains given below trace back to one sample, sequenced in a study of T cells in localized non-small cell lung cancer (dated by TCRdb to 2020 to 2022). Preparation of the library involved the immunoSEQ multiplex PCR assay. Imported from immuneACCESS, the table was reduced by TCRdb to in-frame sequences with V and J called. These copies leave out some clones; in studies compared against another copy, an unresolved V gene accounts for under half, and the cause of the remainder is not known. This sample holds 45,000 to 55,000 clones; around three quarters were observed only once. Of the sample, about 15% is held by the ten largest clones. Sequenced material: peripheral blood, taken before any cancer treatment. The receptors shown here come from a man between 35 and 75 years old with stage I squamous cell lung carcinoma.

The chain couples TRBV28 to TRBJ1-6; D uncertain. The CDR3 is made up of 13 amino acids. Trimming left V 5 bases short and J 14 bases short, with 16 bases between. CDR1 is MDHEN and CDR2 is SYDVKM in the germline V gene. The DNA for the CDR3 is TGTGCCAGCAGTGCGTACCGGCGAGCCGCCCTCCACTTT. Translation gives CASSAYRRAALHF.

This clone was detected only once. The V gene is TRBV29-1, the J gene TRBJ1-2; no definite D call. Germline V lookup: CDR1 SQVTM, CDR2 ANQGSEA. V was trimmed by 3 bases and J by 8 bases, leaving 10 bases between them. The CDR3 contains 11 residues. The chain's CDR3 is CSVESSSGYTF. The CDR3 DNA is TGCAGCGTTGAGTCCTCTTCGGGCTACACCTTC.

V is TRBV19 and J is TRBJ2-3; 10 bases are a match to TRBD2. The J segment lost 2 bases and the V segment lost 5 bases, leaving 28 bases of the junction unmatched. The germline V gene has CDR1 LNHDA and CDR2 SQIVND (reference sequence). The CDR3 length is 23 residues. As DNA, the CDR3 is TGTGCCAGTAGTCCCCGAACCTTTGGACTAGCGGCGTTCCGACCAACGATCACAGATACGCAGTATTTT. Residues: CASSPRTFGLAAFRPTITDTQYF.

The chain is built from TRBV5-6 and TRBJ2-3; the match to TRBD1 covers 8 bases. Germline V lookup: CDR1 SGHDT, CDR2 YYEEEE. Trimming removed 3 bases from V and 3 bases from J; junction bases left unmatched: 6. The CDR3 sequence is 15 residues long. The CDR3 reads CASSYQGAGTDTQYF. The CDR3, as DNA: TGTGCCAGCAGCTATCAGGGGGCAGGGACAGATACGCAGTATTTT. The variable domain in full, completed from reference TRBV5-6 and TRBJ2-3, reads DAGVTQSPTHLIKTRGQQVTLRCSPKSGHDTVSWYQQALGQGPQFIFQYYEEEERQRGNFPDRFSGHQFPNYSSELNVNALLLGDSALYLCASSYQGAGTDTQYFGPGTRLTVL.

This chain connects TRBV6-5 to TRBJ1-3; D uncertain. The CDR3 totals 14 residues. Trimming removed 5 bases from V and 4 bases from J, with 12 bases in between. Germline CDR1 reads MNHEY; CDR2 reads SVGAGI. The CDR3 here is CASSGLVNGNTIYF. CDR3 in DNA: TGTGCCAGCAGTGGTTTGGTAAACGGAAACACCATATATTTT.

There are a few counts of this clone. The gene calls are TRBV10-3 and TRBJ2-7, with 10 bases lining up with TRBD1. With V trimmed by 6 bases and J by 0 bases, 2 bases remained unmatched. The CDR3 is made up of 14 amino acids. CDR1 and CDR2 (germline): ENHRY, SYGVKD. The CDR3 coding sequence is TGTGCCATCAGCGGGACAGGGGCCTCCTACGAGCAGTACTTC. It specifies CAISGTGASYEQYF.

This clone was counted a single time. The CDR3 loop reads CASSIDHWAGAKGDTQYF. The CDR3 DNA sequence: TGTGCCAGTAGTATAGATCATTGGGCGGGGGCGAAGGGAGATACGCAGTATTTT. The V and J genes are TRBV19 and TRBJ2-3; D is perhaps TRBD2 (7 bases). This CDR3 comprises 18 residues. The V gene's germline CDR1 is LNHDA and CDR2 SQIVND (reference sequence). V gave up 0 bases and J gave up 5 bases, with 21 bases separating them.

The V and J genes are TRBV28 and TRBJ1-6; 9 nucleotides match TRBD1. CDR1 is MDHEN, CDR2 SYDVKM, per germline. CDR3 length: 16 amino acids. After removal of 6 bases from V and 4 bases from J, the junction contained 7 bases not matched to a gene. In nucleotides, the CDR3 is TGTGCCAGCAGCCAGGGACAGGGCTGGTATAATTCACCCCTCCACTTT. Translation gives CASSQGQGWYNSPLHF.

The CDR3 DNA follows: TGTGCCAGCAGCGAATCCCTGAACACTGAAGCTTTCTTT. The encoded protein is CASSESLNTEAFF. This chain connects TRBV7-3 to TRBJ1-1; D is ambiguous. This CDR3 contains 13 residues. Germline CDR1 SGHTA, CDR2 FQGTGA. V lost 5 bases and J lost 0, with 7 bases in between.

The V call is TRBV7-3, the J call TRBJ2-6; no firm D call. The germline V and J ends were trimmed by 0 bases and 0 bases, with 0 bases remaining between them. In germline, CDR1 is SGHTA, CDR2 FQGTGA. CDR3 length: 14 amino acids. The CDR3 spells CASSLTSGANVLTF. The CDR3 bases are TGTGCCAGCAGCTTAACCTCTGGGGCCAACGTCCTGACTTTC.